Each of the 3 T cell receptor beta chains below was sequenced from the same sample in a study of control samples from healthy donors and cancer patients. Using immunoSEQ multiplex PCR, the repertoire was profiled, and TCRdb retains in-frame clones only, with some absent. The table records approximately 52,000 clones, roughly 86% of them present only once. The sequenced sample consisted of blood. Receptors originate from a man aged 50 or older in good health.

This clone was seen a single time. The chain combines TRBV19 with TRBJ1-2; D is possibly TRBD1 (6 bases). The V gene lost 5 bases and the J gene lost 5 bases, with 12 bases spanning the gap. CDR3 size: 13 residues. Germline CDR1 LNHDA, CDR2 SQIVND (reference sequence). CDR3 in amino acids: CASSPQGDYGYTF. The CDR3 bases are TGTGCCAGTAGTCCACAGGGAGATTATGGCTACACCTTC. The variable domain in full, with the rest retrieved from reference TRBV19 and TRBJ1-2, is DGGITQSPKYLFRKEGQNVTLSCEQNLNHDAMYWYRQDPGQGLRLIYYSQIVNDFQKGDIAEGYSVSREKKESFPLTVTSAQKNPTAFYLCASSPQGDYGYTFGSGTRLTVV.

The gene calls are TRBV27 and TRBJ2-1; 12 nucleotides agree with TRBD2. CDR1 is MNHEY, CDR2 SMNVEV, per germline (reference sequence). Trimming at V came to 8 bases and at J to 6 bases, leaving 17 bases not matched to a gene. The CDR3 consists of 18 residues. The CDR3: CASENLLAGGPSGNEQFF. The DNA for the CDR3 is TGTGCCAGCGAGAACCTCCTAGCGGGAGGGCCTTCTGGCAATGAGCAGTTCTTC.

V gene TRBV10-3 combines with J gene TRBJ2-1; D call uncertain. Trimming removed 4 bases at V and 4 bases at J, with 8 bases between. This CDR3 has 13 amino acids. Germline assignment: CDR1 ENHRY and CDR2 SYGVKD. The CDR3 sequence: CAISAESYNEQFF. The CDR3 DNA follows: TGTGCCATCAGTGCGGAGAGTTACAATGAGCAGTTCTTC.